The present TCR beta chain was sequenced within a study of CD8+ T cells in alopecia areata (dated by TCRdb to the late 2010s). Notes on the research overall: The treated patients took part in an open-label pilot trial in which moderate-to-severe alopecia areata was treated with oral tofacitinib at 5 to 10 mg twice daily. Clonality in the scalp was compared among normal scalp (n=4), patchy alopecia areata scalp (n=8), and alopecia totalis/universalis scalp (n=8). High-throughput TCRbeta sequencing was used to examine T cell clonal expansion in alopecia areata in both the C3H/HeJ mouse model and human patients. Amplification of TCRbeta CDR3 regions was done by immunoSEQ multiplex PCR using 35 Vbeta forward primers and 13 Jbeta reverse primers. Tofacitinib-treated patients had biopsies at baseline and at 4 and 24 weeks of treatment, with a later scalp biopsy in several patients. In treated patients, disease severity was measured using the SALT score, which gives the percentage of scalp surface area affected. Tofacitinib was administered for 6 to 18 months, and 6 months of follow-up off drug were then conducted to assess delayed response and recurrence. Scalp tissue and sorted CD4+ and CD8+ peripheral blood T cells from patchy and totalis/universalis alopecia areata patients and from healthy controls were covered by human TCRbeta sequencing. RNA was obtained with the PAXgene miRNA kit for fixed scalp, the miRNeasy kit for PBMCs, and the RNeasy kit for mouse skin.

Library method: the immunoSEQ multiplex PCR assay. To provide template for TCR sequencing, every sample had RNA extracted and reverse transcribed into cDNA. SuperScript III was used to make first-strand cDNA, primed with a 2:1 mix of oligo-dT and random hexamers. A synthetic immune receptor repertoire was used to gauge amplification bias, and whatever bias remained was removed computationally. In the authors' own workflow: After raw reads were preprocessed to remove errors, the CDR3 was defined following IMGT conventions as running from the conserved cysteine to phenylalanine. Clonality was calculated as 1 minus Shannon entropy normalized by log2 of the number of productive unique TCRs. Whether scalp clones were CD4 or CD8 was inferred by matching scalp TCRbeta sequences against CD4 and CD8 repertoires sorted from blood. TCRdb re-hosts the immuneACCESS table, in-frame sequences only. Its copies lack some clones; in the studies checked, an unresolved V gene accounts for under half of them, and the cause for the rest is not known. That table is the source of V, J and clone size, and D and trimming were worked out from the DNA. The sample table lists about 120,000 clones, approximately 51% of them with a count of one. Of the sample, approximately 3.6% is held by the ten largest clones.

The time point label corresponds to: about 25 weeks on oral tofacitinib. This specimen's treatment or condition label, per the study, means: oral pan-JAK inhibitor, 5-10 mg twice daily. Peripheral blood and lesional scalp punch biopsies were obtained from patients with alopecia areata. PBMCs were isolated by density centrifugation and stained for CD3, CD4 and CD8, and CD4+ and CD8+ T cells were sorted on a FACSAria. On the study overall, not on this receptor specifically: Higher clonality and more expanded CD8+ clones were observed in lesional scalp than in normal scalp, particularly in alopecia totalis/universalis, a finding suggestive of antigenic drive. Many expanded lesional clones were found to persist in scalp and blood during tofacitinib treatment, and relapse after treatment cessation may be partly explained by this persistence. The treated cohort was small, with a single nonresponder, so links between baseline CD8+ expansion and response need larger studies. Shared TCR sequences between patients were less evident than in mice, which may be partly attributable to HLA diversity in the patient population. Scalp clonality and the number of expanded CD8+ clones among the top 100 scalp clones were significantly decreased by tofacitinib. Resident alphabeta T cells in normal human skin are also sequenced, complicating scalp TCR repertoire analysis, unlike mouse skin dominated by gammadelta T cells.

A remark on this clone: Its antigen is still unknown. The record has no base qualities; no much larger clone is one base away.

The CDR3 runs 15 amino acids, cysteine and phenylalanine included. CDR3 DNA only is kept here, 45 bases in frame from base 1. Via the germline V gene, CDR1 is LGHNA and CDR2 YSLEER. Trimming costs V 3 bases and J 3 bases, and their ends lie 14 bases apart. The sequence is built from TRBV4-3 and TRBJ1-1, with no D gene named confidently. The sequences come from CD4+ T cells sorted from blood, collected at week 24, from a patient treated with tofacitinib. The source is a human donor with alopecia areata. The CDR3 loop reads CASSHQSGAYTEAFF. The DNA sequence is as follows: TGCGCCAGCAGCCATCAGTCGGGAGCATACACTGAAGCTTTCTTT.